This TCR beta chain was captured in a study of patients and donors after allogeneic stem cell transplantation. The CDR3 length is 15 residues. Germline V gene lookup returns CDR1 MNHEY and CDR2 SMNVEV (reference sequence). Trimming took 4 bases from V and 5 from J, leaving 17 bases between them. TCRdb re-analysed the RT-PCR reads in MiXCR, keeping a single row per CDR3 protein. The top ten hold approximately 32% of the sample, which has about 200,000 distinct CDR3 sequences, 35% to 50% seen once. This chain links TRBV27 with TRBJ1-1; unclear D gene. Sequencing input: blood, either unsorted or a sorted T cell fraction (not recorded which). The receptor was isolated from a human donor who was either an allogeneic HSCT recipient or a stem cell or donor lymphocyte infusion donor (not recorded which). It is not recorded whose cells these are; they may come from a transplant donor. CDR3 sequence reads: CASSSIAVGSTEAFF. CDR3 sequence (DNA): TGTGCCAGCAGTTCAATCGCGGTCGGAAGTACTGAAGCTTTCTTT.